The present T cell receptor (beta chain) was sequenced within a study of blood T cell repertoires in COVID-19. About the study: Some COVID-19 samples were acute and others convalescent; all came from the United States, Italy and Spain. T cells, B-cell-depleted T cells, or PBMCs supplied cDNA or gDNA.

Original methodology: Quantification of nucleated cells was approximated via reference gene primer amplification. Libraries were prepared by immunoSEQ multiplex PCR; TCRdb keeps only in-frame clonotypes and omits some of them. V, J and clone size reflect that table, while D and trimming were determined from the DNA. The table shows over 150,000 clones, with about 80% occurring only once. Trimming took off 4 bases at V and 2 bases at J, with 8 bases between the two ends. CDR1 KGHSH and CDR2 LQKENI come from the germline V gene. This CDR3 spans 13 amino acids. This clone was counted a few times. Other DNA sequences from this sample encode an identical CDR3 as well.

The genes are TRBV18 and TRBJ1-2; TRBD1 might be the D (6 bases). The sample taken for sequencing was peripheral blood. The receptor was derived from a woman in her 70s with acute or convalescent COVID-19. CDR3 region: CASSLGQNYGYTF. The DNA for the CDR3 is TGTGCCAGCTCACTAGGACAGAACTATGGCTACACCTTC.